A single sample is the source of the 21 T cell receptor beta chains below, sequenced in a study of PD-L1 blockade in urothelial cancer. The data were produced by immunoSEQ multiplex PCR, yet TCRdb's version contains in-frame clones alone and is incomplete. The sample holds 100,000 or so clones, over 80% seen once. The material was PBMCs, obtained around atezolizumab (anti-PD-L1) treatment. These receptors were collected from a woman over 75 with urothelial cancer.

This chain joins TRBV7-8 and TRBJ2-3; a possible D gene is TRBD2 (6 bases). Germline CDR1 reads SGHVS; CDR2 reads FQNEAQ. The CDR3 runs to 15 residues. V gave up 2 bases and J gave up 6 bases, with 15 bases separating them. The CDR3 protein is CASSLLGGAADTQYF. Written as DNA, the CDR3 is TGTGCCAGCAGCTTATTGGGAGGTGCCGCGGATACGCAGTATTTT.

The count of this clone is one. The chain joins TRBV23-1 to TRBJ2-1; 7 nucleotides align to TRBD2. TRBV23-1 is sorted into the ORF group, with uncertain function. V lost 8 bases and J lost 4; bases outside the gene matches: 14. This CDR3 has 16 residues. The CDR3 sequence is CASPNGAGAEYNEQFF. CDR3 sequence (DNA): TGCGCCAGCCCAAATGGGGCGGGAGCCGAATACAATGAGCAGTTCTTC.

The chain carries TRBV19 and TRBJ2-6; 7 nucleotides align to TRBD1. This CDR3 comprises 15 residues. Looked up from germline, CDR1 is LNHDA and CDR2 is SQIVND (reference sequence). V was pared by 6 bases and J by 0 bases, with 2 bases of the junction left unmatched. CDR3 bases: TGTGCCAGTAGGGGACAGAACTCTGGGGCCAACGTCCTGACTTTC. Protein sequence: CASRGQNSGANVLTF.

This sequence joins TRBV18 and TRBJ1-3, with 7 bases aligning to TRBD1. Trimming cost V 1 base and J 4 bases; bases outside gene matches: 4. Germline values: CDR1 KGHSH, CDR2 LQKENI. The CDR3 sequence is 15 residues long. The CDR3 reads CASSPRQGEGNTIYF. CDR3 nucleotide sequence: TGTGCCAGCTCACCACGGCAGGGGGAAGGAAACACCATATATTTT.

Here the CDR3 DNA reads TGCAGCGTTGTAACGGGCCAAGAGACCCAGTACTTC. Encoded protein: CSVVTGQETQYF. The gene calls are TRBV29-1 and TRBJ2-5; D is ambiguous. This CDR3 has 12 residues. V lost 4 bases to trimming and J lost 1 base, with 7 bases between them. Germline values: CDR1 SQVTM, CDR2 ANQGSEA.

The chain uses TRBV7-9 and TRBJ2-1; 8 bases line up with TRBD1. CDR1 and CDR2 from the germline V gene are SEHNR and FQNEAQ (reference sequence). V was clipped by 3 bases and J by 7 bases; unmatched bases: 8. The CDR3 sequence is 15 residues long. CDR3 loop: CASSLSGGQGNEQFF. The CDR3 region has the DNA TGTGCCAGCAGCTTGTCAGGGGGCCAAGGTAATGAGCAGTTCTTC.

CDR3 sequence (DNA): TGTGCCAGCAGTTTAATACAGGGAAACGAGCAGTACTTC. Residues: CASSLIQGNEQYF. The chain uses TRBV28 and TRBJ2-7; weak D call: TRBD1 (6 bases). Trimming pared 2 bases from V and 5 bases from J, leaving 10 bases between. Per germline, CDR1 MDHEN and CDR2 SYDVKM. The CDR3 covers 13 residues.

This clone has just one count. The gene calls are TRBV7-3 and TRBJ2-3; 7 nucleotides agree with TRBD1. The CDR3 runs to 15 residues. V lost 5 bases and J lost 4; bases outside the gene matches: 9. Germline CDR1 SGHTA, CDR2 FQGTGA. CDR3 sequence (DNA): TGTGCCAGCAGCCCCCAGGGGGATTTCGCAGATACGCAGTATTTT. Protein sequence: CASSPQGDFADTQYF.

The CDR3 DNA reads as TGCGCCAGCAGTGAGGGGGCGCGGAATGAGCAGTTCTTC. Protein sequence: CASSEGARNEQFF. This rearrangement joins TRBV10-2 to TRBJ2-1, with D possibly TRBD1 on 5 matching bases. The CDR3 spans 13 residues. CDR1 is WSHSY, CDR2 SAAADI, per germline. Trimming cost V 2 bases and J 7 bases, with 9 bases left between them.

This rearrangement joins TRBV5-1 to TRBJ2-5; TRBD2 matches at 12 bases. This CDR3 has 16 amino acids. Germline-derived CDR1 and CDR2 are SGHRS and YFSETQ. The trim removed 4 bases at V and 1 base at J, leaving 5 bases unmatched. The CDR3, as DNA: TGCGCCAGCAGCCCGGGACTAGCGGGCCGCCAAGAGACCCAGTACTTC. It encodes CASSPGLAGRQETQYF. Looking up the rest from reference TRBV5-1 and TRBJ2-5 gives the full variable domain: KAGVTQTPRYLIKTRGQQVTLSCSPISGHRSVSWYQQTPGQGLQFLFEYFSETQRNKGNFPGRFSGRQFSNSRSEMNVSTLELGDSALYLCASSPGLAGRQETQYFGPGTRLLVL.

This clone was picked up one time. This CDR3 reads CASSDRRRLNTEAFF. Here the CDR3 DNA reads TGTGCCAGCAGTGATAGGAGGCGGCTGAACACTGAAGCTTTCTTT. The V call is TRBV2, the J call TRBJ1-1; D remains ambiguous. The CDR3 sequence is 15 residues long. V was pared by 3 bases and J by 0 bases, with 11 bases between. Germline loops: CDR1 SNHLY, CDR2 FYNNEI.

The CDR3 DNA is TGTGCCAGCAGCGTAGGAGGGGGCCGTCCAGATACGCAGTATTTT. It encodes CASSVGGGRPDTQYF. This sequence joins TRBV11-2 and TRBJ2-3, with a weak D call TRBD1 (7 bases). The germline V gene encodes CDR1 SGHAT and CDR2 FQNNGV. The CDR3 is 15 amino acids. The germline V and J ends were trimmed by 5 bases and 4 bases, with 16 bases remaining between them.

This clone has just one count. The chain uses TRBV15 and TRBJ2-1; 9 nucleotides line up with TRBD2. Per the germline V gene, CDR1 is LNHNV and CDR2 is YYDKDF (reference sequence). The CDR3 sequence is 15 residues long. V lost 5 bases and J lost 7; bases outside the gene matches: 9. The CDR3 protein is CATSPSGGPGNEQFF. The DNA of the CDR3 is TGTGCCACCAGCCCCAGCGGGGGGCCTGGAAATGAGCAGTTCTTC.

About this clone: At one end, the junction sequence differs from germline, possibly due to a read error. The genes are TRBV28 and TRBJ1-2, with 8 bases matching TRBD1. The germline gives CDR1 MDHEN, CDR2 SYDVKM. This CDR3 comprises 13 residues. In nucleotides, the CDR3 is TGTGCCAGCAGCGAAACATTCAGGGGGCGGATCTCCTTC. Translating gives CASSETFRGRISF.

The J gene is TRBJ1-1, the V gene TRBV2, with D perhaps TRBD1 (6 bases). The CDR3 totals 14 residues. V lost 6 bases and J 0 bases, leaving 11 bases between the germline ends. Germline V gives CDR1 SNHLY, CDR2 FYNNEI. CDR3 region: CASRVQGMNTEAFF. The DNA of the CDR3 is TGTGCCAGCAGAGTACAGGGTATGAACACTGAAGCTTTCTTT.

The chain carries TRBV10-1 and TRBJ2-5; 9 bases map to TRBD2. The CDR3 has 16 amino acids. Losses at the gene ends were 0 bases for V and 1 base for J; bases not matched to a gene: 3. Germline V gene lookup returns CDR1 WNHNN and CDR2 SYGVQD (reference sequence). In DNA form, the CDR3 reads TGCGCCAGCAGTGAGTCGGCTAGCGGGGTCCAAGAGACCCAGTACTTC. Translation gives CASSESASGVQETQYF.

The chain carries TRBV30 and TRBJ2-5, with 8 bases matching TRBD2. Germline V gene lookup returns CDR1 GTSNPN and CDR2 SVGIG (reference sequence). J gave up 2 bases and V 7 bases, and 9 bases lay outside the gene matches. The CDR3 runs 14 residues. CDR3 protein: CAFRISGAQETQYF. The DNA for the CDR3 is TGTGCCTTCCGAATTAGCGGGGCGCAAGAGACCCAGTACTTC.

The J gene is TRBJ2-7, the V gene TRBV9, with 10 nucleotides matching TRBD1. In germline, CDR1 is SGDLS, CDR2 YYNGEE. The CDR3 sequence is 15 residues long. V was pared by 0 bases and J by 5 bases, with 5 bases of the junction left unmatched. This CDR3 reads CASSVGGGQGNEQYF. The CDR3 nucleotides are TGTGCCAGCAGCGTAGGGGGGGGACAGGGGAACGAGCAGTACTTC. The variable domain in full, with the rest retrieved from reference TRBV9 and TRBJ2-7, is DSGVTQTPKHLITATGQRVTLRCSPRSGDLSVYWYQQSLDQGLQFLIQYYNGEERAKGNILERFSAQQFPDLHSELNLSSLELGDSALYFCASSVGGGQGNEQYFGPGTRLTVT.

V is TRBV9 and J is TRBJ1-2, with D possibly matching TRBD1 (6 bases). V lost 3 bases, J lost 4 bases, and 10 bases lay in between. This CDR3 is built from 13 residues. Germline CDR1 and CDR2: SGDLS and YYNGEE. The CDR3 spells CASSGGGFYGYTF. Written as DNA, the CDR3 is TGTGCCAGCAGCGGGGGGGGCTTCTATGGCTACACCTTC. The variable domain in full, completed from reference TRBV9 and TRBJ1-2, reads DSGVTQTPKHLITATGQRVTLRCSPRSGDLSVYWYQQSLDQGLQFLIQYYNGEERAKGNILERFSAQQFPDLHSELNLSSLELGDSALYFCASSGGGFYGYTFGSGTRLTVV.

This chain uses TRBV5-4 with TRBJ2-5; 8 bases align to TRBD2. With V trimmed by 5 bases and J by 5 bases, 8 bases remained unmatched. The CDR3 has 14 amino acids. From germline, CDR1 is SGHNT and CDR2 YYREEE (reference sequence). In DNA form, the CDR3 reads TGTGCCAGCAGTCCGGGAGGGCGGGTGGAGACCCAGTACTTC. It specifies CASSPGGRVETQYF.

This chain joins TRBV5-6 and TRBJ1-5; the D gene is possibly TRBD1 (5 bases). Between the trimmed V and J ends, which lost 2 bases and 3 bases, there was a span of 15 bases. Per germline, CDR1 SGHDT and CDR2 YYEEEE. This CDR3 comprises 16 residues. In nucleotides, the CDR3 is TGTGCCAGCAGCTTTGGGGCAGGAAGGATCAATCAGCCCCAGCATTTT. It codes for CASSFGAGRINQPQHF.